This T cell receptor beta chain was recorded in a study of early T cells in non-severe SARS-CoV-2 infection. Whole-study context: Bulk RNA taken from unsorted whole blood was sequenced, leaving chains unpaired. Study-wide points: Missing private and CD4 specificities, VDJdb matching favored anti-spike CD8 responses.

Each CDR3 protein is one row after TCRdb ran MiXCR on the 5' RACE reads. Of some 64,000 distinct CDR3 sequences in the sample, just over 20% were seen once. This clonotype has ten or more counts. Its antigen is not known. Germline CDR1 SNHLY, CDR2 FYNNEI. The V end was cut by 4 bases, the J end by 5 bases, with 13 bases between. The CDR3 has 14 amino acids. J is TRBJ2-3 and V is TRBV2; weak D call: TRBD1 (6 bases). This specimen consisted of whole blood, obtained at baseline. The receptor comes from an adult who was a healthcare worker with PCR-confirmed SARS-CoV-2 infection or an uninfected control (not recorded which). The CDR3 nucleotides are TGTGCCAGCAGTGGGGTCAGGGGCCAAGATACGCAGTATTTT. This sequence encodes CASSGVRGQDTQYF.